This T cell receptor beta chain emerged from a study of cytomegalovirus exposure and HLA in healthy donors. Findings and caveats of the study: TCR clusters originating in the first cohort tended to co-occur in the 120 validation repertoires, according to a later analysis. According to the study, around 150 TCR beta chains were cytomegalovirus-associated.

A note on this clone: Antigen unknown.

Method: immunoSEQ multiplex PCR; TCRdb's copy keeps in-frame clones and lacks some. This table has 90,000 to 120,000 clones, about 85% appearing once. The approximately 120-subject validation cohort, separate from the approximately 630-subject first cohort, included the donors. CDR3 length equals 16 residues. Trimming removed 8 bases at V and 6 bases at J, with 25 bases between. The sample was PBMCs. This receptor was taken from a woman aged 18-29 years in good health and CMV-seronegative. This chain links TRBV6-7 with TRBJ1-2; the D gene is possibly TRBD1 (6 bases). TRBV6-7 is an open reading frame, and its role is uncertain. The DNA of the CDR3 is TGTGCCAGCTGCTCCCTTCAGGGGAAGGATCGAGATGGCTACACCTTC. Translation: CASCSLQGKDRDGYTF.